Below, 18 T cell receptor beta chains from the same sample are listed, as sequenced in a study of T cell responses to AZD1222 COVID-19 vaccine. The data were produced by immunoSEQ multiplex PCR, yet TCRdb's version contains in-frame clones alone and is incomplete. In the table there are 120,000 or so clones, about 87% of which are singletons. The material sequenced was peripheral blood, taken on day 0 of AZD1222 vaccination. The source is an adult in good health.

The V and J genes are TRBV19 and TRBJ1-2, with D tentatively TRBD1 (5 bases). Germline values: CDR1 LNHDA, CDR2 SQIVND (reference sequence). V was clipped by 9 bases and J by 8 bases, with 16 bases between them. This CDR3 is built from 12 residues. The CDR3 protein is CASDGLGRGYTF. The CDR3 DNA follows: TGTGCCAGCGATGGACTGGGACGGGGCTACACCTTC.

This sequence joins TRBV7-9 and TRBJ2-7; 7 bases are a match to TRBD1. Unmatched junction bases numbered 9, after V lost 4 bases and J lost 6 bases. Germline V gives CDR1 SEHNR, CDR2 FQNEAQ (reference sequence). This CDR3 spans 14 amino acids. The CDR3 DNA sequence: TGTGCCAGCAGCTCACAAAGGACAGGATTCGAGCAGTACTTC. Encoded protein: CASSSQRTGFEQYF.

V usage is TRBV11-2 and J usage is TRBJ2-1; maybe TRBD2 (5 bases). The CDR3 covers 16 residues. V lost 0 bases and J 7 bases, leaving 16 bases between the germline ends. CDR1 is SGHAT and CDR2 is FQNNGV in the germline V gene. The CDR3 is CASSLDRASSGNEQFF. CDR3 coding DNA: TGTGCCAGCAGCTTAGATCGGGCGTCCTCGGGGAATGAGCAGTTCTTC.

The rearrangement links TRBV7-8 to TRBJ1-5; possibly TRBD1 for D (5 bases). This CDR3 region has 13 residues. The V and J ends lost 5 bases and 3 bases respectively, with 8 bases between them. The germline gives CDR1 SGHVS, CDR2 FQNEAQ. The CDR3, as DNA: TGTGCCAGCAGCCAAGGGGACAATCAGCCCCAGCATTTT. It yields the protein CASSQGDNQPQHF.

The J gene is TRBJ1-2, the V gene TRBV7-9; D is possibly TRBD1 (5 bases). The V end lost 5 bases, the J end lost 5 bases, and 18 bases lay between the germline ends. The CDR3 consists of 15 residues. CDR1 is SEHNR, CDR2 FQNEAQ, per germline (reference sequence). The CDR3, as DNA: TGTGCCAGCAGCGCCCCGGGGGGGTCGGGTTATGGCTACACCTTC. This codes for CASSAPGGSGYGYTF.

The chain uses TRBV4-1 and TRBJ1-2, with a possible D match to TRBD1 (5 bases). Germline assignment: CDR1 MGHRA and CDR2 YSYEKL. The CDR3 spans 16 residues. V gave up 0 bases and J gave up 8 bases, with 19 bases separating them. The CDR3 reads CASSQDYLGGTGGYTF. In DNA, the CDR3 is TGCGCCAGCAGCCAAGATTACCTCGGAGGGACCGGAGGCTACACCTTC.

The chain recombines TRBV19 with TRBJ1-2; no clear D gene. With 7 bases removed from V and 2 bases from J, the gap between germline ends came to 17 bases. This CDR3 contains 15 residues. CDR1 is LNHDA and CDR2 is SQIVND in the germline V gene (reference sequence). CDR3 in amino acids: CASTPTGSLNYGYTF. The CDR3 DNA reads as TGTGCCAGTACCCCTACTGGGAGTCTGAACTATGGCTACACCTTC.

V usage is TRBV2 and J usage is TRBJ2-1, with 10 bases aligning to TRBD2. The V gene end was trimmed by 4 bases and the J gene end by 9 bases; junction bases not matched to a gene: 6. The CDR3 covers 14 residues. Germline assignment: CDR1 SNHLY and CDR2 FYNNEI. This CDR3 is CASSASGGVPEQFF. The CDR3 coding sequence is TGTGCCAGCAGTGCGAGCGGGGGGGTCCCTGAGCAGTTCTTC. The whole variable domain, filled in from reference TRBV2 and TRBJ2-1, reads EPEVTQTPSHQVTQMGQEVILRCVPISNHLYFYWYRQILGQKVEFLVSFYNNEISEKSEIFDDQFSVERPDGSNFTLKIRSTKLEDSAMYFCASSASGGVPEQFFGPGTRLTVL.

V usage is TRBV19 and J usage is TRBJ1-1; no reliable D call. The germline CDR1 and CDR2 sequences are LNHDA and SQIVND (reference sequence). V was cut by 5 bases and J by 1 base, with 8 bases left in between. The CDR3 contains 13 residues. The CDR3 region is CASSGDKNTEAFF. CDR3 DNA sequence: TGTGCCAGTAGTGGAGACAAGAACACTGAAGCTTTCTTT. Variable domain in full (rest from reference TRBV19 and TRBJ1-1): DGGITQSPKYLFRKEGQNVTLSCEQNLNHDAMYWYRQDPGQGLRLIYYSQIVNDFQKGDIAEGYSVSREKKESFPLTVTSAQKNPTAFYLCASSGDKNTEAFFGQGTRLTVV.

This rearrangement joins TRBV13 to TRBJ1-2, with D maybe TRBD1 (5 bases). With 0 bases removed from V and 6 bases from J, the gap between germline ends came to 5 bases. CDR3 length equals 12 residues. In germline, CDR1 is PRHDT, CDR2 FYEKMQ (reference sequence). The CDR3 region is CASSLGGDGYTF. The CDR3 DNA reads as TGTGCCAGCAGCTTAGGGGGGGATGGCTACACCTTC.

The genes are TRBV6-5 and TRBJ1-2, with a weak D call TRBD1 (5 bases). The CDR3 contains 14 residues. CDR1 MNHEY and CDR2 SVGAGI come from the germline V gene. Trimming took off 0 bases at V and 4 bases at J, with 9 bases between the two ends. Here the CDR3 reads CASSYSRGPYGYTF. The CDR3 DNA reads TGTGCCAGCAGTTACTCACGGGGACCCTATGGCTACACCTTC.

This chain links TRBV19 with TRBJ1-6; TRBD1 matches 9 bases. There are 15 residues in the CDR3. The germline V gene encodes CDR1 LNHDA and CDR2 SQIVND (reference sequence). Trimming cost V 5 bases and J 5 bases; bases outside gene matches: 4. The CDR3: CASSATGGNNSPLHF. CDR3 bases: TGTGCCAGTAGTGCCACAGGGGGCAATAATTCACCCCTCCACTTT.

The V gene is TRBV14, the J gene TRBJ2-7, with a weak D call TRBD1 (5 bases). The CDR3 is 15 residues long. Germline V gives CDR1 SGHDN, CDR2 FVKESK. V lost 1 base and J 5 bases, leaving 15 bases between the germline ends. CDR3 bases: TGTGCCAGCAGCCAAGTTTGGGCAGGGTTCGACGAGCAGTACTTC. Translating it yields CASSQVWAGFDEQYF.

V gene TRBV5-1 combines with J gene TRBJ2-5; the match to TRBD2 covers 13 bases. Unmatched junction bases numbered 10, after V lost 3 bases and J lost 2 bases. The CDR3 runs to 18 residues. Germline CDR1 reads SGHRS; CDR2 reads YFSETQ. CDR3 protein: CASSSSGTSGIRQETQYF. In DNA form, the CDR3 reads TGCGCCAGCAGCTCGTCCGGGACTAGCGGGATTCGTCAAGAGACCCAGTACTTC.

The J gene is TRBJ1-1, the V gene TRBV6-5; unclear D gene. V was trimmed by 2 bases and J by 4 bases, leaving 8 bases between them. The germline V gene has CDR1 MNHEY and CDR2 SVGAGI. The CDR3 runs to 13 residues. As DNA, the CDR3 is TGTGCCAGCAGTTACCATTCCAGCACTGAAGCTTTCTTT. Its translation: CASSYHSSTEAFF.

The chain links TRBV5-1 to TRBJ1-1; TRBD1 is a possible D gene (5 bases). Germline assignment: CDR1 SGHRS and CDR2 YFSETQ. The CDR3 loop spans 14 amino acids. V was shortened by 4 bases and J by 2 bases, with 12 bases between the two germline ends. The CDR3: CASSIREANTEAFF. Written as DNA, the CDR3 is TGCGCCAGCAGCATCAGGGAAGCAAACACTGAAGCTTTCTTT.

The CDR3 nucleotides read TGTGCCAGCAGCCGCGCGGACGGCCAGAATTCACCCCTCCACTTT. Its translation: CASSRADGQNSPLHF. The chain recombines TRBV5-4 with TRBJ1-6; D is undetermined. Between the trimmed V and J ends, which lost 4 bases and 7 bases, there was a span of 15 bases. Per the germline V gene, CDR1 is SGHNT and CDR2 is YYREEE (reference sequence). CDR3 length: 15 residues.

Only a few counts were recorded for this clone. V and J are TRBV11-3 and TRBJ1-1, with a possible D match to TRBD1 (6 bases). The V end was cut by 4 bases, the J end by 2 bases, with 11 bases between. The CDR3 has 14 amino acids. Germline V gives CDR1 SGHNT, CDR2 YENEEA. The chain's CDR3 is CASSSRGGNTEAFF. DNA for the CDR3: TGTGCCAGCAGCTCCAGGGGAGGAAACACTGAAGCTTTCTTT.